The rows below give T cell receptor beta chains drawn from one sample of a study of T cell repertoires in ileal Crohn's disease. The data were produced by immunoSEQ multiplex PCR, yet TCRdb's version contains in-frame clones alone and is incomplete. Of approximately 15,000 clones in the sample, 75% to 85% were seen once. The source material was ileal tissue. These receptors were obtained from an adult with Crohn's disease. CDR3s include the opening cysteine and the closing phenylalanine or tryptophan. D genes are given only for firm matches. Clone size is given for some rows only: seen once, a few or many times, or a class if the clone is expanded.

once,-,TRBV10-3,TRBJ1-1,TGTGCCATCAGTGAGTCACAGACAAACACTGAAGCTTTCTTT,CAISESQTNTEAFF
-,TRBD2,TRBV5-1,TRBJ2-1,TGCGCCAGCAGCCTAGCGGGAGACTACAATGAGCAGTTCTTC,CASSLAGDYNEQFF
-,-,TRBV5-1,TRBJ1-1,TGCGCCAGCAGCTTCATTCGGGTAGGGGGGGACACTGAAGCTTTCTTT,CASSFIRVGGDTEAFF
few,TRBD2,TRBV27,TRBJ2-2,TGTGCCAGCAGTTCCCCCTCGACTAGCGGGGGGGCCGGCGGGGAGCTGTTTTTT,CASSSPSTSGGAGGELFF
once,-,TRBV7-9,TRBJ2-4,TGTGCCATCACGGACAGATCCAAAAACATTCAGTACTTC,CAITDRSKNIQYF
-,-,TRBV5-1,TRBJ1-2,TGCGCCAGCAGCTCGTTGACAGCTGACTATGGCTACACCTTC,CASSSLTADYGYTF
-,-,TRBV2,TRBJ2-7,TGTGCCAGCAGTGAACAGGGGATGGGCGAGCAGTACTTC,CASSEQGMGEQYF
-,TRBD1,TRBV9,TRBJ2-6,TGTGCCAGCAGCGGACCAGGGGGCTCTGGGGCCAACGTCCTGACTTTC,CASSGPGGSGANVLTF
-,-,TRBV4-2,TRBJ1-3,TGTGCCAGCAGCCAAGAAGGGCAGGGCGTCGGAAACACCATATATTTT,CASSQEGQGVGNTIYF
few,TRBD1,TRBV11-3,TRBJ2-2,TGTGCCAGCAGCCCGACGGGACAGGGGGCAACCGGGGAGCTGTTTTTT,CASSPTGQGATGELFF
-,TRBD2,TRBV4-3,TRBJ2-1,TGCGCCAGCAGCCAAGATCGGAATAGCGGGATATACAATGAGCAGTTCTTC,CASSQDRNSGIYNEQFF
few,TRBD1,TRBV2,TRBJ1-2,TGTGCCAGCAAGGGACAGGGTGGAGGCTACACCTTC,CASKGQGGGYTF
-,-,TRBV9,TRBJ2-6,TGTGCCAGCAGCCGCTCAACTGCCGCAGTAACAGGGCGTACTCATGGGGCCAACGTCCTGACTTTC,CASSRSTAAVTGRTHGANVLTF
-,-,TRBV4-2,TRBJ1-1,TGTGCCAGCAGCCAAGTGACAGACACTGAAGCTTTCTTT,CASSQVTDTEAFF
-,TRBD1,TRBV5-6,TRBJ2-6,TGTGCCAGCAGTGGGGCAGGGGGCCTATCTGGGGCCAACGTCCTGACTTTC,CASSGAGGLSGANVLTF
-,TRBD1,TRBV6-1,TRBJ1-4,TGTGCCAGCAGTGAGGGACAGGGGTTTGAAAAACTGTTTTTT,CASSEGQGFEKLFF
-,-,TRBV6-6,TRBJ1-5,TGTGCCAGCAGTTACGAGGGCAGGTTGGTTAGTCAGCCCCAGCATTTT,CASSYEGRLVSQPQHF
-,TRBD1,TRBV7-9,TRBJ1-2,TGTGCCAGCAGCTTAGCTACAGGGGTGAATGGCTACACCTTC,CASSLATGVNGYTF
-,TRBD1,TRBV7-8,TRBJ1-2,TGTGCCAGCAGCTTTCGGGAGGGGGCCTATGGCTACACCTTC,CASSFREGAYGYTF
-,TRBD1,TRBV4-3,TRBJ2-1,TGCGCCAGCAGCGTACAGGACAGGGGGAATGAGCAGTTCTTC,CASSVQDRGNEQFF
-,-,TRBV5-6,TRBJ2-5,TGTGCCAGCAGCTTGGTCGGCAGGGCCCAAGAGACCCAGTACTTC,CASSLVGRAQETQYF
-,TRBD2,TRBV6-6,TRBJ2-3,TGTGCCAGCAGCCGGGGACTAGCGGGGGGCCAAGATACGCAGTATTTT,CASSRGLAGGQDTQYF
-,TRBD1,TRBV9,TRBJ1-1,TGTGCCAGCAGCGGGGGGACAGGGGGCTTAACTGAAGCTTTCTTT,CASSGGTGGLTEAFF
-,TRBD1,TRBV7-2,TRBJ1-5,TGTGCCAGCAGCTTAGGGACAGGGGGCTGGCAGCCCCAGCATTTT,CASSLGTGGWQPQHF
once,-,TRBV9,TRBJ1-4,TGTGCCAGCAGCGTAGATCTTAATGAAAAACTGTTTTTT,CASSVDLNEKLFF
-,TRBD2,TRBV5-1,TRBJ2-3,TGCGCCAGCAGCTTGTCCCCGGCTAGCGGGGGGGAAGATACGCAGTATTTT,CASSLSPASGGEDTQYF
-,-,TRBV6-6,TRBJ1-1,TGTGCCAGTACAGGGCCCCTGAACACTGAAGCTTTCTTT,CASTGPLNTEAFF
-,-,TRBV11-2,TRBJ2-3,TGTGCCAGCAGCTTGGGGAGGAGGATACAAGCCACAGATACGCAGTATTTT,CASSLGRRIQATDTQYF
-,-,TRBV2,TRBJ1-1,TGTGCCAGCCATCTCGGGGGGGGCGTGCAGTTCTTT,CASHLGGGVQFF
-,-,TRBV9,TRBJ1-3,TGTGCCAGCAGCGAGGGGCCCTCGGCAAACACCATATATTTT,CASSEGPSANTIYF
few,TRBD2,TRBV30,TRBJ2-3,TGTGCCTGGAGTGGTAGCGGGAGCACAGATACGCAGTATTTT,CAWSGSGSTDTQYF
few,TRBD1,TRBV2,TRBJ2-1,TGTGCCAGCAGTCCTAAGGTAGGGGACAGGGTACACAATGAGCAGTTCTTC,CASSPKVGDRVHNEQFF
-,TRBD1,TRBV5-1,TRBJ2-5,TGCGCCAGCAGCCTAGGACAGGCCAGCCAAGAGACCCAGTACTTC,CASSLGQASQETQYF
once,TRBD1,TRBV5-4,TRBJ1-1,TGTGCCAGCAGCCCCCGGGACAGTGGGACGGTGAACACTGAAGCTTTCTTT,CASSPRDSGTVNTEAFF
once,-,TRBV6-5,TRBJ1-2,TGTGCCAGCAGTTACTCGAACCCAGGTCATAACTATGGCTACACCTTC,CASSYSNPGHNYGYTF
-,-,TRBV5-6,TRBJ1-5,TGTGCCAGCAGCTTGACACAGGATTATCAGCCCCAGCATTTT,CASSLTQDYQPQHF
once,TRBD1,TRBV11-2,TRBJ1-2,TGTGCCAGCAGCTTAGCCTTAACCGGGACAGGGGCTGGCTACACCTTC,CASSLALTGTGAGYTF
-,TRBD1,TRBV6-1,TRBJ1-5,TGTGCCAGTGGTCGGGCAGGGGGCAAGTATCAGCCCCAGCATTTT,CASGRAGGKYQPQHF
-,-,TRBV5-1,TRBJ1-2,TGCGCCAGCAGCTTGGGTTCAACGGTGGACTATGGCTACACCTTC,CASSLGSTVDYGYTF
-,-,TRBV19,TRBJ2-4,TGTGCCAGTAGTAGCGGACAGATCGGGTACTTC,CASSSGQIGYF
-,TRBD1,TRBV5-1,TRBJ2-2,TGCGCCAGCAGCTCTAGGACAGGGAAGGGAATCGGGGAGCTGTTTTTT,CASSSRTGKGIGELFF
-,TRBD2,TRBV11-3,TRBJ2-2,TGTGCCAGCAGCTTCCGGGGGGACCCGAACACCGGGGAGCTGTTTTTT,CASSFRGDPNTGELFF
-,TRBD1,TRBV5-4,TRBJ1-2,TGTGCCAGCAGTAGGACAGGGGATGGCTACACCTTC,CASSRTGDGYTF
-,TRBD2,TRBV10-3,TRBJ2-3,TGTGCCATCAGAGACAATCTAGCGGGAGGAGGGGATACGCAGTATTTT,CAIRDNLAGGGDTQYF
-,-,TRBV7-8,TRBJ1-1,TGTGCCAGCAGCTTAGGTTATGGGAGGGGACAAGAAGCTTTCTTT,CASSLGYGRGQEAFF
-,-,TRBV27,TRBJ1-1,TGTGCCAGCAATCCGGGCCCGGGGAGCACTGAAGCTTTCTTT,CASNPGPGSTEAFF
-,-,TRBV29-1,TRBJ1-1,TGCAGCGTTGCGTATTGGGGCCCCAACACTGAAGCTTTCTTT,CSVAYWGPNTEAFF
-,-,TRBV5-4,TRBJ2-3,TGTGCCAGCAATGATAAGAGGCGTACAACAGATACGCAGTATTTT,CASNDKRRTTDTQYF
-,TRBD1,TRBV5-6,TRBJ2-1,TGTGCCAGCAGCTCGAGGACAGGCGCACGCAGCTCCTACAATGAGCAGTTCTTC,CASSSRTGARSSYNEQFF
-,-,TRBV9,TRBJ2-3,TGTGCCAGCAGCGTAGGGGCGGGTATTGGCACAGATACGCAGTATTTT,CASSVGAGIGTDTQYF
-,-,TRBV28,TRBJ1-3,TGTGCCAGCAGTCCGCAGGGGATCTCTGGAAACACCATATATTTT,CASSPQGISGNTIYF
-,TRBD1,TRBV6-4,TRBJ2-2,TGTGCCAGCAGTGACTCCGGGACAGAGCCCGGGGAGCTGTTTTTT,CASSDSGTEPGELFF
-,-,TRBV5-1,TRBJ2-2,TGCGCCAGCAGCCGATCAGGGGATCCCACCGGGGAGCTGTTTTTT,CASSRSGDPTGELFF
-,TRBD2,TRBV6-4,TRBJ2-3,TGTGCCAGCAGTGAGTCCAGCGGGGGGGCCACAGATACGCAGTATTTT,CASSESSGGATDTQYF
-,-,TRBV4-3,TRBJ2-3,TGCGCCAGCAGCCAAGGAACAGGCGGTCCTAGCACAGATACGCAGTATTTT,CASSQGTGGPSTDTQYF
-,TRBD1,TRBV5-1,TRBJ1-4,TGCGCCAGCAGCTTGGCCGGGACAGGGGGTGAAAAACTGTTTTTT,CASSLAGTGGEKLFF
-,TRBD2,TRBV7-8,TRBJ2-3,TGTGCCAGCAGCTATAGCGGGGGGGGAAGCACAGATACGCAGTATTTT,CASSYSGGGSTDTQYF
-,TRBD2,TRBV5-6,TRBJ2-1,TGTGCCAGCAGCTTGGGGACTAGCGCGAGCTCCTACAATGAGCAGTTCTTC,CASSLGTSASSYNEQFF